The 21 T cell receptor beta chains below come from one sample, sequenced in a study of beta chain features in type 1 diabetes. Overall study findings and caveats: Shortening of TCRB CDR3s, moderate but significant, appeared in all four CD4+ subsets of Type 1 diabetes patients.

The antigens these receptors bind are not known. The authors reverse transcribed all of the isolated RNA, so sequencing captured expressed TCRB transcripts. Some clones are missing from TCRdb's copy, which holds only in-frame ones; the method was immunoSEQ multiplex PCR. The profile shows about 390,000 clones, 9.5% to 10% of them singletons. Sequencing was carried out using central memory CD4+ T cells from blood. The receptors shown here come from a young man with type 1 diabetes.

This chain uses TRBV18 with TRBJ1-5; TRBD1 matches 11 bases. The CDR3 loop spans 15 amino acids. V shed 3 bases and J 3 bases; nucleotides not matched to a gene: 1. Germline loops: CDR1 KGHSH, CDR2 LQKENI. The CDR3 region is CASSPGQGVNQPQHF. CDR3 bases: TGTGCCAGCTCACCGGGACAGGGGGTCAATCAGCCCCAGCATTTT.

Only a few counts were recorded for this clone. V usage is TRBV6-5 and J usage is TRBJ1-2; D perhaps matches TRBD1 (6 bases). Germline V CDR1 and CDR2: MNHEY, SVGAGI. Trimming removed 7 bases at V and 4 bases at J, with 13 bases between. This CDR3 is 13 amino acids long. The CDR3 DNA reads as TGTGCCAGCAAGATGGACAGATCCTATGGCTACACCTTC. Its protein is CASKMDRSYGYTF.

This clone came up a few times. Other DNA sequences within the sample encode an identical CDR3. The chain uses TRBV5-6 and TRBJ2-5; no firm D call. Trimming removed 1 base at V and 2 bases at J, with 0 bases between. This CDR3 is 11 amino acids long. Germline values: CDR1 SGHDT, CDR2 YYEEEE. The CDR3 sequence: CASSLQETQYF. The DNA for the CDR3 is TGTGCCAGCAGCTTGCAAGAGACCCAGTACTTC.

This clone was observed many times. The genes are TRBV7-2 and TRBJ2-7, with 8 bases identical to TRBD2. V trimming: 5 bases; J trimming: 4 bases; junction bases outside the gene matches: 13. This CDR3 spans 16 amino acids. Germline loops: CDR1 SGHTA, CDR2 FQGNSA. The CDR3 sequence: CASSQTVAGGPYEQYF. The CDR3 DNA sequence: TGTGCCAGCAGCCAGACGGTGGCGGGAGGTCCTTACGAGCAGTACTTC.

The rearrangement links TRBV5-1 to TRBJ2-5, with unresolved D. CDR3 size: 14 residues. Germline loops: CDR1 SGHRS, CDR2 YFSETQ. Trimming shortened V by 4 bases and J by 2 bases, and 12 bases separated the two germline ends. CDR3 bases: TGCGCCAGCAGCCCGCAATTGCTTCAAGAGACCCAGTACTTC. Amino acids: CASSPQLLQETQYF.

V usage is TRBV28 and J usage is TRBJ1-2, with a possible D match to TRBD1 (5 bases). The CDR3 sequence is 15 residues long. The ends were cut back, 7 bases at V and 2 bases at J, with 17 bases in the middle. Germline CDR1 and CDR2: MDHEN and SYDVKM. The CDR3 is CASTTRDRGNYGYTF. Written as DNA, the CDR3 is TGTGCCAGCACCACCAGGGACCGGGGGAACTATGGCTACACCTTC.

The chain combines TRBV4-1 with TRBJ2-7; 10 nucleotides match TRBD1. V was clipped by 4 bases and J by 5 bases; unmatched bases: 5. The length of the CDR3 is 14 residues. Germline V lookup: CDR1 MGHRA, CDR2 YSYEKL. The chain's CDR3 is CASSLTTGGDEQYF. For the CDR3, the DNA is TGCGCCAGCAGCCTAACGACAGGGGGCGACGAGCAGTACTTC.

This clone appeared once. The rearrangement links TRBV18 to TRBJ2-7; D remains ambiguous. CDR3 length equals 13 residues. Trimming cost V 8 bases and J 1 base, with 12 bases left between them. Germline values: CDR1 KGHSH, CDR2 LQKENI. In DNA, the CDR3 is TGTGCCAGCCCCAGTGCAGCTTCCTACGAGCAGTACTTC. Protein sequence: CASPSAASYEQYF.

The chain carries TRBV28 and TRBJ2-7; D is unresolved. The CDR3 contains 14 residues. From germline, CDR1 is MDHEN and CDR2 SYDVKM. Trimming cost V 3 bases and J 3 bases, with 12 bases left between them. CDR3 nucleotides: TGTGCCAGCAGTTTGGGCCCGGATTTCTACGAGCAGTACTTC. Amino acid sequence: CASSLGPDFYEQYF.

The rearrangement joins TRBV5-4 to TRBJ2-3, with D perhaps matching TRBD2 (6 bases). V gave up 6 bases and J gave up 1 base, with 18 bases separating them. This CDR3 has 16 residues. CDR1 is SGHNT, CDR2 YYREEE, per germline (reference sequence). CDR3 bases: TGTGCCAGCACGACCCAAGGCGCTAGCGGCACAGATACGCAGTATTTT. It is translated as CASTTQGASGTDTQYF.

This chain links TRBV11-3 with TRBJ2-7; possible D gene TRBD1, 6 bases. Per germline, CDR1 SGHNT and CDR2 YENEEA. The V and J ends lost 5 bases and 4 bases respectively, with 15 bases between them. CDR3 length: 14 amino acids. CDR3 DNA sequence: TGTGCCAGCAGCCTCCAGGGGATTGGGTACGAGCAGTACTTC. Amino acids: CASSLQGIGYEQYF. Complete variable domain (other parts from reference TRBV11-3 and TRBJ2-7): EAGVVQSPRYKIIEKKQPVAFWCNPISGHNTLYWYLQNLGQGPELLIRYENEEAVDDSQLPKDRFSAERLKGVDSTLKIQPAELGDSAVYLCASSLQGIGYEQYFGPGTRLTVT.

This clone has only a few counts. The rearrangement links TRBV28 to TRBJ1-2, with D unresolved. This CDR3 region has 13 residues. The germline V gene has CDR1 MDHEN and CDR2 SYDVKM. Deletions cut 7 bases from V and 8 bases from J, with 17 bases between. The CDR3 nucleotides are TGTGCCAGCAAAAAAGACCCTGCTCGGGGCTACACCTTC. It specifies CASKKDPARGYTF.

The chain uses TRBV28 and TRBJ2-7, with D possibly TRBD2 on 6 matching bases. V was pared by 10 bases and J by 6 bases, with 19 bases between. Per germline, CDR1 MDHEN and CDR2 SYDVKM. The CDR3 runs to 13 residues. This chain's CDR3 is CATLSGSYGEQYF. CDR3 nucleotide sequence: TGTGCCACCCTTAGCGGAAGCTACGGCGAGCAGTACTTC.

The chain is built from TRBV27 and TRBJ2-3; D remains unclear. Looked up from germline, CDR1 is MNHEY and CDR2 is SMNVEV (reference sequence). This CDR3 comprises 11 residues. V lost 5 bases and J lost 4, with 4 bases in between. For the CDR3, the DNA is TGTGCCAGCAGTGAACCAGATACGCAGTATTTT. It is translated as CASSEPDTQYF.

This clone turned up a few times. Other nucleotide sequences in the sample specify the same CDR3. The chain joins TRBV18 to TRBJ2-3, with no clear D. This CDR3 contains 11 residues. CDR1 and CDR2 from the germline V gene are KGHSH and LQKENI. Deletions cut 3 bases from V and 4 bases from J, with 2 bases between. CDR3 bases: TGTGCCAGCTCACCGGCAGATACGCAGTATTTT. Translating it yields CASSPADTQYF.

The V call is TRBV29-1, the J call TRBJ2-3, with D hard to call. The V gene's germline CDR1 is SQVTM and CDR2 ANQGSEA. The V end lost 4 bases, the J end lost 2 bases, and 4 bases lay between the germline ends. The CDR3 is 11 residues long. The CDR3 is CSVGDTDTQYF. CDR3 sequence (DNA): TGCAGCGTTGGGGACACAGATACGCAGTATTTT.

This clone was recorded many times. J is TRBJ2-1 and V is TRBV5-6; D gene uncertain. V was cut by 0 bases and J by 8 bases, with 6 bases left in between. The V gene's germline CDR1 is SGHDT and CDR2 YYEEEE. The CDR3 has 12 amino acids. The CDR3 DNA is TGTGCCAGCAGCTTGGGTACGGATGAGCAGTTCTTC. It translates to CASSLGTDEQFF.

The chain couples TRBV19 to TRBJ2-1; TRBD2 matches at 9 bases. The V gene's germline CDR1 is LNHDA and CDR2 SQIVND (reference sequence). This CDR3 is 16 amino acids long. Unmatched junction bases numbered 11, after V lost 6 bases and J lost 5 bases. The CDR3 bases are TGTGCCAGTAGGGTAGCGGGAGCAACGTACCACAATGAGCAGTTCTTC. Translated, it gives CASRVAGATYHNEQFF. Full variable domain (remainder filled in from reference TRBV19 and TRBJ2-1): DGGITQSPKYLFRKEGQNVTLSCEQNLNHDAMYWYRQDPGQGLRLIYYSQIVNDFQKGDIAEGYSVSREKKESFPLTVTSAQKNPTAFYLCASRVAGATYHNEQFFGPGTRLTVL.

This clone has only a few counts. The V and J genes are TRBV10-3 and TRBJ2-3, with 10 nucleotides matching TRBD1. CDR1 ENHRY and CDR2 SYGVKD come from the germline V gene. The CDR3 is 14 amino acids. Germline trimming cut 10 bases from V and 6 bases from J; bases unmatched to any gene: 10. The DNA for the CDR3 is TGTGCCAGCAGAAAGACAGGGGGCGCGGATACGCAGTATTTT. The encoded protein is CASRKTGGADTQYF.

At least ten counts were recorded for this clone. The genes are TRBV7-9 and TRBJ1-1; perhaps TRBD1 as D (5 bases). Germline CDR1 and CDR2: SEHNR and FQNEAQ (reference sequence). The CDR3 totals 14 residues. V shed 5 bases and J shed 1 base, with 11 bases lying between them. The CDR3 DNA reads TGTGCCAGCAGCCACGTGACAGAGAACACTGAAGCTTTCTTT. Translated: CASSHVTENTEAFF.

V is TRBV7-9 and J is TRBJ2-1; possible D gene TRBD2, 6 bases. This CDR3 comprises 14 residues. Trimming stripped 10 bases from V and 3 bases from J, with 16 bases between. CDR1 and CDR2 (germline): SEHNR, FQNEAQ (reference sequence). CDR3 sequence reads: CATRFGGGYNEQFF. CDR3 DNA sequence: TGTGCCACCCGGTTCGGGGGAGGCTACAATGAGCAGTTCTTC.